The entry that follows covers one T cell receptor beta chain sequence. Its specificity is unknown. Germline assignment: CDR1 MNHEY and CDR2 SMNVEV (reference sequence). V lost 10 bases and J lost 5, with 26 bases in between. This CDR3 is 16 amino acids long. This specimen comes from a study of T cell responses to AZD1222 COVID-19 vaccine. The study's findings and limits: Donors were mostly white British, more females; clonal diversity possibly underestimated.

The protocol was immunoSEQ multiplex PCR, while the TCRdb copy is restricted to in-frame clones and leaves out a portion. The sample carries roughly 120,000 clones, about 88% recorded once. The V call is TRBV27, the J call TRBJ1-1, with D tentatively TRBD1 (5 bases). The source of this sequence is an adult in good health. This specimen was peripheral blood, taken on day 0 of AZD1222 vaccination. The CDR3 region has the DNA TGTGCCACCCGCCCCCGGGGGGGGGACGCTGGGACTGAAGCTTTCTTT. Translating gives CATRPRGGDAGTEAFF.